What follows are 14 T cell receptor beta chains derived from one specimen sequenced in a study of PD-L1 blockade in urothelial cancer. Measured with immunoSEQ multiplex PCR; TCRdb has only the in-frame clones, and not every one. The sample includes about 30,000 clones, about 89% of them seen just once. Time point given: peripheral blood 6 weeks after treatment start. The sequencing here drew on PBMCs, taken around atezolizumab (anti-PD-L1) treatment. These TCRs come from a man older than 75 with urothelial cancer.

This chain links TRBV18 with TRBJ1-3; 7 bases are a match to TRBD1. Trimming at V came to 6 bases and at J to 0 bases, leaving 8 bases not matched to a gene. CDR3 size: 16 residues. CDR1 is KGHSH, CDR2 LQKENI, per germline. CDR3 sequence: CASSGRDSISGNTIYF. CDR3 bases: TGTGCCAGCTCGGGTAGGGACAGCATCTCTGGAAACACCATATATTTT.

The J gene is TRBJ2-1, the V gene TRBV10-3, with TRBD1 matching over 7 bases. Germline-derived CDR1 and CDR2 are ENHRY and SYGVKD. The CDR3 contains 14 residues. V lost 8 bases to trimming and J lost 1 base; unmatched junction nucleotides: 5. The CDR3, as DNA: TGTGCCATCCGACAGGGTGAATCCTACAATGAGCAGTTCTTC. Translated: CAIRQGESYNEQFF.

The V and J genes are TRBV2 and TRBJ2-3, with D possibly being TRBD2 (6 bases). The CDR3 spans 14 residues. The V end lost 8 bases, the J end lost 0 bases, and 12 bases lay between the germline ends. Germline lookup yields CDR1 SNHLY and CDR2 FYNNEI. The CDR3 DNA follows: TGTGCCAGCGCCTTAGCGGTGAGCACAGATACGCAGTATTTT. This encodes CASALAVSTDTQYF.

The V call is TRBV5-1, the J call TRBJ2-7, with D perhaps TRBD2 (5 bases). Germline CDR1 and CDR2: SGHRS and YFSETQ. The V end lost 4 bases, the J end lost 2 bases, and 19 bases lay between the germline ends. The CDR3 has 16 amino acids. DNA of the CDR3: TGCGCCAGCAGCGAGACTGAGGGCCCTAAAGCCTACGAGCAGTACTTC. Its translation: CASSETEGPKAYEQYF. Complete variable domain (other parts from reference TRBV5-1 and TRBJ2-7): KAGVTQTPRYLIKTRGQQVTLSCSPISGHRSVSWYQQTPGQGLQFLFEYFSETQRNKGNFPGRFSGRQFSNSRSEMNVSTLELGDSALYLCASSETEGPKAYEQYFGPGTRLTVT.

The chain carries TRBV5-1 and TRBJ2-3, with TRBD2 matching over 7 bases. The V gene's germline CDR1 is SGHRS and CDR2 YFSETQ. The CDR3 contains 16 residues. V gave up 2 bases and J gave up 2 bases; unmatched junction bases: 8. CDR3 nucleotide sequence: TGCGCCAGCAGCTTCGTAGCGGGTTCGAACACAGATACGCAGTATTTT. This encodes CASSFVAGSNTDTQYF.

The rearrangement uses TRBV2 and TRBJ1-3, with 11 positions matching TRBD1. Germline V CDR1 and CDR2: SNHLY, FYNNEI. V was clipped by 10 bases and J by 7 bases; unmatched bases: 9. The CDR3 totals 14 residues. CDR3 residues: CANGQGANLNTIYF. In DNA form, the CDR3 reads TGTGCCAACGGACAGGGGGCAAATTTGAACACCATATATTTT. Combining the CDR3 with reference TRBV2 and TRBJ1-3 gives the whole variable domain EPEVTQTPSHQVTQMGQEVILRCVPISNHLYFYWYRQILGQKVEFLVSFYNNEISEKSEIFDDQFSVERPDGSNFTLKIRSTKLEDSAMYFCANGQGANLNTIYFGEGSWLTVV.

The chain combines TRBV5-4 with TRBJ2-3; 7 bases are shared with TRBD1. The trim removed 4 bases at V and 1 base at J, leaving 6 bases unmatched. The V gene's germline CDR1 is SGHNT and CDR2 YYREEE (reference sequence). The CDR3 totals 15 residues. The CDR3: CASSSRDSRTDTQYF. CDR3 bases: TGTGCCAGCAGCAGCCGGGACAGCCGCACAGATACGCAGTATTTT.

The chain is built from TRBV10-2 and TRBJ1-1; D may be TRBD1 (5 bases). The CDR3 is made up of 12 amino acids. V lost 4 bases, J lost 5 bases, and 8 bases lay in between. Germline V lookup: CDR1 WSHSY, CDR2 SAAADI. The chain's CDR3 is CASSVGLTEAFF. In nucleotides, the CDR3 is TGCGCCAGCAGTGTGGGGCTTACTGAAGCTTTCTTT.

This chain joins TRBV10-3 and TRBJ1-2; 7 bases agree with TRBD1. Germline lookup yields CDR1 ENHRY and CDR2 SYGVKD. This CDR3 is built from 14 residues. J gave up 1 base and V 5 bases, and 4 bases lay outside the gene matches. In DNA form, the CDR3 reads TGTGCCATCAGTACGGGACAGCTTAACTATGGCTACACCTTC. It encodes CAISTGQLNYGYTF.

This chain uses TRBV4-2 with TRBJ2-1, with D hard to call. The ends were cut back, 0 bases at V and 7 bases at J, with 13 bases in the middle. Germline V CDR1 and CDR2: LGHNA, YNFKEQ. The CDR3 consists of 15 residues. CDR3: CASSQEATYGNEQFF. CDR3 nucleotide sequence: TGTGCCAGCAGCCAAGAAGCCACCTACGGGAATGAGCAGTTCTTC.

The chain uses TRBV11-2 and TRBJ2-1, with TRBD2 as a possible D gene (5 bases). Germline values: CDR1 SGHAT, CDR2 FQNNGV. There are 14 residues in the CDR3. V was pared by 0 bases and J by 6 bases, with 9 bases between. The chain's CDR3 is CASSLDALVNEQFF. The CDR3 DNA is TGTGCCAGCAGCTTAGACGCACTAGTCAATGAGCAGTTCTTC.

The CDR3 nucleotides read TGCGCCAGCAGCTTGGGGGCGGGGTGGGGAAATGAGCAGTTCTTC. Protein: CASSLGAGWGNEQFF. The J gene is TRBJ2-1, the V gene TRBV5-1, with TRBD2 as a possible D gene (6 bases). The CDR3 spans 15 residues. Trimming removed 0 bases from V and 7 bases from J, with 14 bases in between. Germline CDR1 SGHRS, CDR2 YFSETQ.

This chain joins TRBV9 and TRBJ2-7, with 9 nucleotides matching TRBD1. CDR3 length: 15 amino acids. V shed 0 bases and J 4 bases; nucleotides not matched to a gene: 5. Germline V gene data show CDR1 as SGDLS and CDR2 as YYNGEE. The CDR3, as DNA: TGTGCCAGCAGCGTAGGTACAGGGGGCAAGTACGAGCAGTACTTC. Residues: CASSVGTGGKYEQYF.

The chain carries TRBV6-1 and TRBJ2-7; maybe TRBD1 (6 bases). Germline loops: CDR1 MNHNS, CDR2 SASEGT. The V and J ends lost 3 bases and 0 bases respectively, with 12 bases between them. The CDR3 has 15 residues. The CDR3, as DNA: TGTGCCAGCAGTGAGGGGGCCACGAGCTCCTACGAGCAGTACTTC. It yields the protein CASSEGATSSYEQYF.